This T cell receptor beta chain was recovered during a study of CD8 T cells in Susac syndrome. Study outcomes and limitations: As acknowledged by the study, its TCR sequencing and HLA analysis included a relatively small number of individuals.

The CDR3 runs to 14 residues. V was cut by 4 bases and J by 4 bases, with 17 bases left in between. Per germline, CDR1 DFQATT and CDR2 SNEGSKA (reference sequence). Those who served as multiple sclerosis controls were treatment-naive patients with stable or active relapsing-remitting disease. Isolation of CD8+ and CD4+ T cells was performed negatively, whereas enrichment of TEMRA cells was done by FACS. Concerning this clonotype: Antigen specificity is unknown.

When the RNA was reverse transcribed, random hexamers were used with an input of roughly 0.5 to 1 ug. Across 54 Vbeta and 13 Jbeta, TCR beta CDR3 was amplified with immunoSEQ multiplex PCR. MiXCR, run by TCRdb on the immunoSEQ multiplex PCR reads, gives a single entry per CDR3 protein. Of 150,000 to 200,000 distinct CDR3 sequences in the sample, around 95% were seen once. This TCR was recovered from a human donor with multiple sclerosis. The sample comprised CD4+ T cells from PBMCs. The J gene is TRBJ2-7, the V gene TRBV20-1, with D possibly being TRBD2 (5 bases). CDR3 in DNA: TGCAGTGCTACCCCCTATGGGCGGGTTTACGAGCAGTACTTC. This encodes CSATPYGRVYEQYF.